Below are 7 T cell receptor beta chains sequenced from a single sample in a study of blood T cells in healthy people across ages. Together with a sample-barcoded 5' primer, a J-beta primer mix was included in a second PCR lasting roughly 7 to 11 cycles. From the 5' RACE reads, TCRdb called clonotypes with MiXCR, one entry per CDR3 protein. The data show around 690,000 distinct CDR3 sequences, under 65% seen once. The sample comprised blood. The origin of the receptors is a man aged 55 to 70 in good health.

The J gene is TRBJ2-3, the V gene TRBV18, with 10 bases fitting TRBD2. J gave up 5 bases and V 6 bases, and 5 bases lay outside the gene matches. This CDR3 is built from 14 residues. Germline-derived CDR1 and CDR2 are KGHSH and LQKENI. The CDR3 DNA reads as TGTGCCAGCTCCACTAGCGGGGCCGGAGATACGCAGTATTTT. Amino acid sequence: CASSTSGAGDTQYF.

The rearrangement joins TRBV10-3 to TRBJ2-7; 8 nucleotides match TRBD1. Germline CDR1 reads ENHRY; CDR2 reads SYGVKD. The V segment lost 6 bases and the J segment 4 bases; nucleotides outside the gene matches: 11. The CDR3 is made up of 15 amino acids. Here the CDR3 reads CAISDLGQALYEQYF. In nucleotides, the CDR3 is TGTGCCATCAGCGACTTGGGACAGGCCCTATACGAGCAGTACTTC.

This chain connects TRBV2 to TRBJ1-6; D not resolved. In germline, CDR1 is SNHLY, CDR2 FYNNEI. V was pared by 8 bases and J by 5 bases, with 13 bases between. This CDR3 contains 14 residues. In DNA form, the CDR3 reads TGTGCCAGCGCTCGAGGACTGAATAATTCACCCCTCCACTTT. It specifies CASARGLNNSPLHF.

This chain connects TRBV10-3 to TRBJ1-2; D is uncertain. The CDR3 spans 15 residues. Germline CDR1 and CDR2: ENHRY and SYGVKD. V dropped 3 bases and J dropped 4 bases, with 15 bases sitting between them. The CDR3 reads CAISEYDGPSYGYTF. The DNA of the CDR3 is TGTGCCATCAGTGAATATGACGGGCCCAGCTATGGCTACACCTTC.

The V and J genes are TRBV7-2 and TRBJ2-2; D is perhaps TRBD1 (6 bases). V lost 5 bases, J lost 1 base, and 14 bases lay in between. The CDR3 runs to 16 residues. Germline CDR1 and CDR2: SGHTA and FQGNSA. CDR3 sequence reads: CASSPHATGNTGELFF. The CDR3 bases are TGTGCCAGCAGCCCGCACGCGACAGGGAACACCGGGGAGCTGTTTTTT.

This chain joins TRBV6-5 and TRBJ2-3; 10 nucleotides agree with TRBD1. V shed 4 bases and J 3 bases; nucleotides not matched to a gene: 7. Germline V lookup: CDR1 MNHEY, CDR2 SVGAGI. The CDR3 length is 16 residues. DNA of the CDR3: TGTGCCAGCAGTTCGCCTCGGACAGGGGGGACAGATACGCAGTATTTT. Translated: CASSSPRTGGTDTQYF.

This chain joins TRBV12-3 or TRBV12-4 and TRBJ1-1; possible D gene TRBD1, 5 bases. The CDR3 has 13 amino acids. V gave up 8 bases and J gave up 3 bases, with 13 bases separating them. CDR3 coding DNA: TGTGCCAGCGCTGGAACGGGGGACACTGAAGCTTTCTTT. Its protein product is CASAGTGDTEAFF.